This T cell receptor (beta chain) is from a study of blood T cells in healthy people across ages (dated by TCRdb to 2015 to 2017). The study in broad terms: Template switching captured roughly one uniquely barcoded TCR beta cDNA molecule per two T cells in model experiments. Age-related changes in TCR beta repertoire diversity were measured in the study by deep sequencing normalized with unique cDNA molecular identifiers. Donors of different ages were randomly distributed across sequencing lanes to avoid experimental bias. Using the same blood draw, the study looked at two additional independent replicas of 1 million unique cDNA reads for two donors, one aged 18 to 30 and the other aged 80 or older. The donors were split into four age groups: young (average approximately 16 years), middle-aged (over 35), aged (more than 55) and long-lived (roughly 86).

The approximately 39 donors, aged roughly 6 to 100 years, were systemically healthy Caucasian individuals from Russia. Each donor gave roughly 9 milliliters of peripheral blood, drawn into EDTA-treated Vacutainer tubes. Ficoll-Paque density-gradient centrifugation was used to isolate PBMCs, with at least 6.5 million per sample. Trizol reagent was used to extract total RNA from the PBMCs, yielding at least 6 micrograms per sample. The percentages of naive CD45RAhigh/CD27high T cells were determined by flow cytometry on a PBMC aliquot from every donor. Results the study describes overall, beyond this receptor: Observed TCR beta diversity correlated strongly with the percentage of naive T cells measured by flow cytometry. The long-lived group showed more naive CD4+ T cells, fewer expanded clones and increased TCR diversity than the aged group, suggesting age selection. Observed TCR beta diversity per million T cells fell roughly linearly with age, and a significant reduction was already apparent by age about 43. Estimates of total diversity based on one million sequenced T cells were regarded as lower bounds and as underestimates. Donor CMV infection status was unknown, potentially confounding age-related changes in expanded clonotypes. Conclusive comparison of naive and antigen-experienced compartments was prevented by the profiling of bulk unsorted PBMCs.

Inclusive of the bounding cysteine and phenylalanine, the CDR3 is 15 residues long. This entry keeps only the CDR3 DNA: 45 bases, framed from base 1. Via the germline V gene, CDR1 is KGHDR and CDR2 SFDVKD. Receptor libraries were prepared by 5' RACE. These reads were obtained on an Illumina HiSeq 2500. The second PCR ran for about 6 to 12 cycles and used a J-beta primer mix along with a sample-barcoded 5' primer. A unique molecular identifier was introduced onto each TCR beta cDNA molecule by a template-switch 5' adaptor carrying 12 random nucleotides. Each sample yielded at least 3 million CDR3-containing paired-end reads. The Mint cDNA synthesis kit, primed by a TRBC-specific oligonucleotide, was used to synthesize first-strand cDNA from all RNA. Following uracil-DNA glycosylase treatment, a first 18-cycle PCR with universal primers M1SS and BC2_uni_R was performed on all cDNA. In the paper's pipeline: Normalization of each sample was performed by random selection of 1 million high-quality reads, each carrying a distinct molecular identifier. Reads with shared molecular identifiers were discarded instead of being binned into consensus sequences. MiTCR, run with a Q25 quality threshold and the strictest error-elimination algorithm, handled CDR3 identification, clonotype clustering and error correction. A nonparametric unseen species model with Euler transformation was used to estimate lower-bound total TCR beta diversity. The raw public reads went through TCRdb reprocessing: fastp at Q25, MiXCR clone calling, in-frame beta chains kept. Every entry covers one CDR3 protein and lists the most common genes and DNA from its rows. Here the V and J calls rest on TCRdb's processing, not on the authors' analysis. The table for this sample lists roughly 1,700,000 distinct CDR3 sequences; about 30% of them were counted only once. The ten largest make up 7.7% of the sample.

Regarding this clonotype: What this receptor recognizes is not known. At one boundary the junction diverges from the germline segment, which might be a read error.

The rearranged chain carries TRBV24-1 and TRBJ2-5; 7 central bases correspond to TRBD1. The clonotype originates from a woman in her twenties or thirties in good health. Sequences were obtained from blood. The CDR3 protein is CATSDLGTDQETQCF. The DNA sequence follows: TGTGCCACCAGTGATCTGGGGACAGACCAAGAGACCCAGTGCTTC.